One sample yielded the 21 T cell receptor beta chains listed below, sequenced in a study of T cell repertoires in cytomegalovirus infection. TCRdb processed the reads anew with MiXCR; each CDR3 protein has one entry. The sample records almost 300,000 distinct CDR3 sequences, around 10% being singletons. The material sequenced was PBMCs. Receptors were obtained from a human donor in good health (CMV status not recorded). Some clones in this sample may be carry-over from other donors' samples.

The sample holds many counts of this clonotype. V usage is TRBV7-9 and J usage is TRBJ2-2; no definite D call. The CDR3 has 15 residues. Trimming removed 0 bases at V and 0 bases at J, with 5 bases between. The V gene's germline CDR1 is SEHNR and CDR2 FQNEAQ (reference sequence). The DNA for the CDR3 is TGTGCCAGCAGCTTAGCAACACCGAACACCGGGGAGCTGTTTTTT. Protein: CASSLATPNTGELFF.

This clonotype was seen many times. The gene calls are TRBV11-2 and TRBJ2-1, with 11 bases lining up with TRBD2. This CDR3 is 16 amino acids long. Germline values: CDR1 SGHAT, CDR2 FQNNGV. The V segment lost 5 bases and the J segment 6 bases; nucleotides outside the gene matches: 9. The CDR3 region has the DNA TGTGCCAGCAGCCCAAGACCTAGCGGGGGGATCAATGAGCAGTTCTTC. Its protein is CASSPRPSGGINEQFF.

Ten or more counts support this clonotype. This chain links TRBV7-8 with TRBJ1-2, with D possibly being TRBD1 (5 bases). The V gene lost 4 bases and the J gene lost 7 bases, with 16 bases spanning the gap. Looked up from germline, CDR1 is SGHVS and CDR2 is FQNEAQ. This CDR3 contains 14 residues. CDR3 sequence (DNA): TGTGCCAGCAGCTCGTCCTCGATGGGGGGTGGCTACACCTTC. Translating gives CASSSSSMGGGYTF.

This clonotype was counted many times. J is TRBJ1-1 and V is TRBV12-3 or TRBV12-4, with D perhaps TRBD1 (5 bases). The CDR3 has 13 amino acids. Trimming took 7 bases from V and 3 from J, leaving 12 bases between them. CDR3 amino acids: CASTSKGYTEAFF. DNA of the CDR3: TGTGCCAGCACCTCAAAGGGGTACACTGAAGCTTTCTTT.

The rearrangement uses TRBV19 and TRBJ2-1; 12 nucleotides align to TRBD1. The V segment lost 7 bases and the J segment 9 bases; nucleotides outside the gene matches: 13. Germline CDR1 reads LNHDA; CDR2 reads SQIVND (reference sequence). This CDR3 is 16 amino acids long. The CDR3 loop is CASKSNPGTGGGEQFF. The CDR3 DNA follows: TGTGCCAGTAAGTCGAATCCGGGGACAGGGGGCGGTGAGCAGTTCTTC.

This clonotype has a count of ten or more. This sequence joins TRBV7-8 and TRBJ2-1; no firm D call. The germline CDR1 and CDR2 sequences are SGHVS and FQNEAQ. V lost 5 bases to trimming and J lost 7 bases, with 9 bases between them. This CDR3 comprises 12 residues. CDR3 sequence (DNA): TGTGCCAGCAGCCCCTCCTTTAATGAGCAGTTCTTC. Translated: CASSPSFNEQFF.

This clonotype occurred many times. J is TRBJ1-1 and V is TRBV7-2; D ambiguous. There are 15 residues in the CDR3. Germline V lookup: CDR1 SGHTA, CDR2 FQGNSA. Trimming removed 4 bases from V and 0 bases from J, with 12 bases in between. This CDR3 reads CASSSHGGLNTEAFF. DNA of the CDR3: TGTGCCAGCAGCTCCCACGGCGGCTTGAACACTGAAGCTTTCTTT.

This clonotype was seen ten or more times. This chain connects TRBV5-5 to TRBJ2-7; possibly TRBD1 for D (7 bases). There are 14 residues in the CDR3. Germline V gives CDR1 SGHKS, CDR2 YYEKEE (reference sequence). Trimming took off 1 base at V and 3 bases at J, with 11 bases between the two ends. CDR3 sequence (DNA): TGTGCCAGCAGCTTGCAGGGGGGCCACTACGAGCAGTACTTC. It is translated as CASSLQGGHYEQYF.

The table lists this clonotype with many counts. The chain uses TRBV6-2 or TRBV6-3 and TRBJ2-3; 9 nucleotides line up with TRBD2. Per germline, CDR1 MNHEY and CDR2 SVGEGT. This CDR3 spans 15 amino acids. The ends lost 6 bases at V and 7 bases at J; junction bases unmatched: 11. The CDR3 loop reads CASRGGLAARNTQYF. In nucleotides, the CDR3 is TGTGCCAGCAGGGGGGGACTAGCAGCCAGGAATACGCAGTATTTT.

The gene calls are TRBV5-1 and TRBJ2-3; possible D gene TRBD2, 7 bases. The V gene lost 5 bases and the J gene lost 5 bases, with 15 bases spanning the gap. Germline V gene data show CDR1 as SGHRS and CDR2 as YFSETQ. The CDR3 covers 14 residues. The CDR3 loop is CASRGGAPEDTQYF. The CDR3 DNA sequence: TGCGCCAGCAGAGGGGGGGCGCCTGAAGATACGCAGTATTTT.

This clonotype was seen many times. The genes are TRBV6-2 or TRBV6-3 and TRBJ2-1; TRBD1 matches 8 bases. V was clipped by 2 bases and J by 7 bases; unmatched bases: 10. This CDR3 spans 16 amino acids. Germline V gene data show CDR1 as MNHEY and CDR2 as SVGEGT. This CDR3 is CASSYIPGGIMNEQFF. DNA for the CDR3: TGTGCCAGCAGTTACATACCAGGGGGCATTATGAATGAGCAGTTCTTC.

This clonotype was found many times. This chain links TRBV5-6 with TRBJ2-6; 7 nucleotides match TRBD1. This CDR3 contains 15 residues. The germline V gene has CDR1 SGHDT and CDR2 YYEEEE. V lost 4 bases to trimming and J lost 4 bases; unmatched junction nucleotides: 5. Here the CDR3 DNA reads TGTGCCAGCAGCGCCACAGGGGTCGGGGCCAACGTCCTGACTTTC. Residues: CASSATGVGANVLTF.

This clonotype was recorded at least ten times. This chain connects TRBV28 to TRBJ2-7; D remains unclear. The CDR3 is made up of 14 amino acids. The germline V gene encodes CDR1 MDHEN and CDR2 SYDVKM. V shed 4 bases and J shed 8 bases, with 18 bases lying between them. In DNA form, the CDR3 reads TGTGCCAGCAGTTCACCACAAATTGGAGCTAAGCAGTACGTC. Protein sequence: CASSSPQIGAKQYV.

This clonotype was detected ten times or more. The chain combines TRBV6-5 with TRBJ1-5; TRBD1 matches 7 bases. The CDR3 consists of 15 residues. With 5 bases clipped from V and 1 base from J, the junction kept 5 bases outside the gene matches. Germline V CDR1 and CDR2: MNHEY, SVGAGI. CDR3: CASSDQGVSNQPQHF. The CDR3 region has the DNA TGTGCCAGCAGTGACCAGGGGGTAAGCAATCAGCCCCAGCATTTT.

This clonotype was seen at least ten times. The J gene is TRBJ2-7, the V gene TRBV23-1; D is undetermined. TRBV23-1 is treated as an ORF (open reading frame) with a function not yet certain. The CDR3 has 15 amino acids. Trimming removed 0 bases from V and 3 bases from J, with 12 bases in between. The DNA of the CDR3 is TGCGCCAGCAGTCAATCGGTTAGGTGTTTCTACGAGCAGTACGTC. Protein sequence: CASSQSVRCFYEQYV.

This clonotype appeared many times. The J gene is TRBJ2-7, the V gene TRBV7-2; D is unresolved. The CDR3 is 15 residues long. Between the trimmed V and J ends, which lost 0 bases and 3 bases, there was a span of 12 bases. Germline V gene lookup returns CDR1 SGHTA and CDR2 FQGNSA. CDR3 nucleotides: TGTGCCAGCAGCTTAGCCAGTCAGCCTATCTACGAGCAGTACGTC. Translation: CASSLASQPIYEQYV.

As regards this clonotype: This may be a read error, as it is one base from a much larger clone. The DNA of the CDR3 is TGTGCCATCAGTGAACGGGGCAGGGGGTCCCACGAGCAGTACTTC. Translation: CAISERGRGSHEQYF. The chain combines TRBV10-3 with TRBJ2-7; TRBD1 aligns across 7 bases. The junction had 10 bases not matched to a gene; V was cut back by 3 bases and J by 5 bases. This CDR3 is 15 amino acids long. CDR1 ENHRY and CDR2 SYGVKD come from the germline V gene.

CDR3: CASSGGTGRVYEQYF. The CDR3 DNA is TGTGCCAGCAGTGGCGGGACAGGGCGAGTCTACGAGCAGTACTTC. The V call is TRBV28, the J call TRBJ2-7, with 9 bases matching TRBD1. Germline-derived CDR1 and CDR2 are MDHEN and SYDVKM. With 5 bases clipped from V and 3 bases from J, the junction kept 8 bases outside the gene matches. CDR3 length: 15 residues. Based on the CDR3 plus reference TRBV28 and TRBJ2-7, the full variable domain is DVKVTQSSRYLVKRTGEKVFLECVQDMDHENMFWYRQDPGLGLRLIYFSYDVKMKEKGDIPEGYSVSREKKERFSLILESASTNQTSMYLCASSGGTGRVYEQYFGPGTRLTVT.

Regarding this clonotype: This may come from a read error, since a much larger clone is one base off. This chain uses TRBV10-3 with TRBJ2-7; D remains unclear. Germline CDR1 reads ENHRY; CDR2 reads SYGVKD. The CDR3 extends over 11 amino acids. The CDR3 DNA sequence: TGTGCCATCGGTGAGATGAACGAGCAGTACTTC. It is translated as CAIGEMNEQYF.

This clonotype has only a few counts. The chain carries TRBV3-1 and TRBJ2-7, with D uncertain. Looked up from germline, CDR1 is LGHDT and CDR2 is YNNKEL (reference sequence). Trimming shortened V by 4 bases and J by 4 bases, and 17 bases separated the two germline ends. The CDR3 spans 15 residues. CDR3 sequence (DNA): TGTGCCAGCAGCCGGATACTGAGTGGAGAATACGAGCAGTACTTC. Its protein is CASSRILSGEYEQYF.

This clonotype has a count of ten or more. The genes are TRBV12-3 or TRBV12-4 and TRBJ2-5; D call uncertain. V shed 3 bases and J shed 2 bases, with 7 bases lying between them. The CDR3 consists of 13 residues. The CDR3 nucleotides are TGTGCCAGCAGTTTTGGCAGACAAGAGACCCAGTACTTC. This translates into CASSFGRQETQYF.